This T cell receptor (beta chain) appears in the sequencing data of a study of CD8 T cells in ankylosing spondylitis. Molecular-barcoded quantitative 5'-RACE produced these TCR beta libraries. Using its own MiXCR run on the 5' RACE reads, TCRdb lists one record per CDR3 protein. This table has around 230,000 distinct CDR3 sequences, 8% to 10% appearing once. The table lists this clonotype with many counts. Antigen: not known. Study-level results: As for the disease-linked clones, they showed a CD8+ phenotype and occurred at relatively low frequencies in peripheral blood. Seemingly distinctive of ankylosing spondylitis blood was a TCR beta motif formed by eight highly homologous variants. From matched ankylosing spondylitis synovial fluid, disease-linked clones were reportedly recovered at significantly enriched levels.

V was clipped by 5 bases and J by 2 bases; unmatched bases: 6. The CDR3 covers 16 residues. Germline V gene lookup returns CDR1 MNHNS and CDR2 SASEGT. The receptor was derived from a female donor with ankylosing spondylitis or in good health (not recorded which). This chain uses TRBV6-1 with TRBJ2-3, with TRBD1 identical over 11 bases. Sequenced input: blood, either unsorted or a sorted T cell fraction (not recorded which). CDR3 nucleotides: TGTGCCAGCAGTACCCGGGACAGGGGGTTCACAGATACGCAGTATTTT. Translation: CASSTRDRGFTDTQYF.